The 16 T cell receptor beta chains below were found in one sample sequenced in a study of graft-versus-host responses after intestinal transplantation. These receptors are not linked to any known antigen. Produced via immunoSEQ multiplex PCR; TCRdb's table is partial and in-frame only. The sample carries roughly 81,000 clones, 80% to 85% recorded once. The specimen comprised unstimulated CD4+ T cells sorted from spleen or lymph node cells, sampled before intestinal transplant. All receptors come from a human donor who received an intestinal transplant.

This chain uses TRBV18 with TRBJ2-7, with 10 bases aligning to TRBD2. The J segment lost 4 bases and the V segment lost 0 bases, leaving 12 bases of the junction unmatched. CDR1 KGHSH and CDR2 LQKENI come from the germline V gene. The CDR3 is 18 residues long. The CDR3, as DNA: TGTGCCAGCTCACCACCGTGGGCTAGCGGGAGTAAGGTATACGAGCAGTACTTC. This codes for CASSPPWASGSKVYEQYF.

This clone has a handful of counts. The V call is TRBV11-1, the J call TRBJ1-2, with 8 bases aligning to TRBD1. CDR3 length: 13 residues. V lost 5 bases, J lost 2 bases, and 1 base stayed unmatched. The germline gives CDR1 SGHAT, CDR2 FQDESV (reference sequence). CDR3: CASSRQGNYGYTF. The CDR3 bases are TGTGCCAGCAGCCGACAGGGGAACTATGGCTACACCTTC.

V usage is TRBV5-1 and J usage is TRBJ2-1; weak D call: TRBD2 (6 bases). Germline assignment: CDR1 SGHRS and CDR2 YFSETQ. The CDR3 loop spans 14 amino acids. Trimming stripped 5 bases from V and 0 bases from J, with 9 bases between. CDR3 sequence reads: CASSRGTSYNEQFF. Written as DNA, the CDR3 is TGCGCCAGCAGTCGGGGGACCTCCTACAATGAGCAGTTCTTC.

This chain uses TRBV5-1 with TRBJ1-6, with 9 bases that match TRBD1. The germline gives CDR1 SGHRS, CDR2 YFSETQ. The CDR3 consists of 14 residues. Unmatched junction bases numbered 2, after V lost 3 bases and J lost 7 bases. CDR3 residues: CASSSGTGNSPLHF. CDR3 DNA sequence: TGCGCCAGCAGCTCCGGGACAGGGAATTCACCCCTCCACTTT.

J is TRBJ1-4 and V is TRBV29-1; 8 nucleotides agree with TRBD1. J was trimmed by 5 bases and V by 5 bases; bases with no gene match: 4. CDR1 SQVTM and CDR2 ANQGSEA come from the germline V gene. This CDR3 contains 13 residues. CDR3 nucleotide sequence: TGCAGCGTTAGGACAGGGTCAAATGAAAAACTGTTTTTT. Its protein is CSVRTGSNEKLFF.

This chain uses TRBV28 with TRBJ2-7; D remains unclear. This CDR3 spans 14 amino acids. V shed 5 bases and J shed 0 bases, with 11 bases lying between them. The germline V gene encodes CDR1 MDHEN and CDR2 SYDVKM. The CDR3 spells CASSETGFSYEQYF. The CDR3 nucleotides read TGTGCCAGCAGTGAGACGGGTTTCTCCTACGAGCAGTACTTC. Full variable domain (missing parts from reference TRBV28 and TRBJ2-7): DVKVTQSSRYLVKRTGEKVFLECVQDMDHENMFWYRQDPGLGLRLIYFSYDVKMKEKGDIPEGYSVSREKKERFSLILESASTNQTSMYLCASSETGFSYEQYFGPGTRLTVT.

V is TRBV6-5 and J is TRBJ2-1; the match to TRBD1 covers 10 bases. The CDR3 is 14 amino acids. The germline gives CDR1 MNHEY, CDR2 SVGAGI. The V gene end was trimmed by 6 bases and the J gene end by 6 bases; junction bases not matched to a gene: 5. This CDR3 reads CASRSGTGANEQFF. CDR3 DNA sequence: TGTGCCAGCAGATCCGGGACAGGGGCCAATGAGCAGTTCTTC.

The V and J genes are TRBV13 and TRBJ2-1, with 12 positions matching TRBD2. CDR1 and CDR2 (germline): PRHDT, FYEKMQ (reference sequence). The trim removed 4 bases at V and 5 bases at J, leaving 9 bases unmatched. This CDR3 contains 17 residues. The DNA of the CDR3 is TGTGCCAGCAGCTCTCTAGCCCGACTAGCGGGAGACAATGAGCAGTTCTTC. Residues: CASSSLARLAGDNEQFF. Supplemented by reference TRBV13 and TRBJ2-1, the full variable domain reads AAGVIQSPRHLIKEKRETATLKCYPIPRHDTVYWYQQGPGQDPQFLISFYEKMQSDKGSIPDRFSAQQFSDYHSELNMSSLELGDSALYFCASSSLARLAGDNEQFFGPGTRLTVL.

This clone appeared a few times. The DNA of the CDR3 is TGTGCCAGTTTAAGGACAGGGGTCGATGAGCAGTTCTTC. This encodes CASLRTGVDEQFF. V usage is TRBV28 and J usage is TRBJ2-1; 9 bases line up with TRBD1. The CDR3 covers 13 residues. The V segment lost 9 bases and the J segment 8 bases; nucleotides outside the gene matches: 8. Per germline, CDR1 MDHEN and CDR2 SYDVKM. The variable domain in full, with the rest retrieved from reference TRBV28 and TRBJ2-1, is DVKVTQSSRYLVKRTGEKVFLECVQDMDHENMFWYRQDPGLGLRLIYFSYDVKMKEKGDIPEGYSVSREKKERFSLILESASTNQTSMYLCASLRTGVDEQFFGPGTRLTVL.

The V gene is TRBV19, the J gene TRBJ2-1; D possibly corresponds to TRBD1 (5 bases). The CDR3 is made up of 16 amino acids. Trimming took 4 bases from V and 0 from J, leaving 13 bases between them. Germline CDR1 LNHDA, CDR2 SQIVND (reference sequence). CDR3 residues: CASSTDPGSSYNEQFF. CDR3 coding DNA: TGTGCCAGTAGTACCGACCCAGGGTCCTCCTACAATGAGCAGTTCTTC.

This clone was counted between two and nine times. V gene TRBV28 combines with J gene TRBJ1-4; D gene ambiguous. V lost 6 bases and J lost 5, with 13 bases in between. This CDR3 is built from 14 residues. CDR1 MDHEN and CDR2 SYDVKM come from the germline V gene. CDR3 region: CASRVGGLNEKLFF. DNA of the CDR3: TGTGCCAGCAGGGTAGGCGGTTTGAATGAAAAACTGTTTTTT. The full variable domain, with the rest looked up from reference TRBV28 and TRBJ1-4, is DVKVTQSSRYLVKRTGEKVFLECVQDMDHENMFWYRQDPGLGLRLIYFSYDVKMKEKGDIPEGYSVSREKKERFSLILESASTNQTSMYLCASRVGGLNEKLFFGSGTQLSVL.

V and J are TRBV18 and TRBJ2-5, with 9 bases fitting TRBD1. Losses at the gene ends were 5 bases for V and 5 bases for J; bases not matched to a gene: 18. The germline V gene has CDR1 KGHSH and CDR2 LQKENI. CDR3 length: 18 amino acids. CDR3 sequence reads: CASSIFSLSGQGSETQYF. CDR3 nucleotide sequence: TGTGCCAGCTCAATTTTCTCACTATCGGGACAGGGTTCTGAGACCCAGTACTTC.

This clone was seen a handful of times. V and J are TRBV5-6 and TRBJ1-1; D uncertain. V lost 3 bases and J 0 bases, leaving 12 bases between the germline ends. From germline, CDR1 is SGHDT and CDR2 YYEEEE. The CDR3 is 15 residues long. CDR3 coding DNA: TGTGCCAGCAGCTCGACGGGAGTTTTGAACACTGAAGCTTTCTTT. Amino acids: CASSSTGVLNTEAFF.

This chain joins TRBV1 and TRBJ2-2; the table's D gene call, TRBD2, was not cross checked with the DNA. TRBV1 is recorded as a pseudogene. The CDR3 is 17 residues long. CDR3 sequence (DNA): TGCACCAGCCAGGAAGCGGGGGGGCGACGATGCACCGGGGAGCTGTTTTTT. Amino acids: CTSQEAGGRRCTGELFF.

The DNA of the CDR3 is TGTGCCAGCAGCTCGAATACGAGAGGAGCTTTCTTT. Amino acid sequence: CASSSNTRGAFF. The chain combines TRBV11-1 with TRBJ1-1, with no clear D. The CDR3 consists of 12 residues. V was clipped by 4 bases and J by 10 bases, with 13 bases between them. Germline V CDR1 and CDR2: SGHAT, FQDESV (reference sequence).

The chain joins TRBV5-6 to TRBJ2-5, with 7 bases identical to TRBD1. The germline V gene has CDR1 SGHDT and CDR2 YYEEEE. Losses at the gene ends were 4 bases for V and 5 bases for J; bases not matched to a gene: 5. The CDR3 is 13 residues long. This chain's CDR3 is CASSHGTVETQYF. In nucleotides, the CDR3 is TGTGCCAGCAGCCACGGGACAGTCGAGACCCAGTACTTC. Looking up the rest from reference TRBV5-6 and TRBJ2-5 gives the full variable domain: DAGVTQSPTHLIKTRGQQVTLRCSPKSGHDTVSWYQQALGQGPQFIFQYYEEEERQRGNFPDRFSGHQFPNYSSELNVNALLLGDSALYLCASSHGTVETQYFGPGTRLLVL.